These 27 T cell receptor beta chains came from one sample sequenced in a study of response to subunit inactivated influenza vaccine (dated by TCRdb to the late 2010s). The library was obtained by RT-PCR. The instrument was an Illumina HiSeq 2500. The public reads were reanalyzed by TCRdb: fastp trimming at Q25, MiXCR alignment, in-frame beta chains only. Rows with one shared CDR3 protein collapse into an entry with the most common genes and DNA. The sample data list fewer than 550,000 distinct CDR3 sequences, and roughly 23% of these were observed just once. The ten biggest clones cover approximately 2% of the sample. The material was CD4+ T cells sorted from PBMCs, obtained more than 4 days after vaccination. Receptors originate from a man in his fifties or sixties who received an inactivated influenza vaccine. Donor details come from another sample of the same person, matched by shared clones.

The sample holds a few counts of this clonotype. The V gene is TRBV7-2, the J gene TRBJ2-7; tentative D call: TRBD2 (6 bases). Looked up from germline, CDR1 is SGHTA and CDR2 is FQGNSA. The CDR3 loop spans 13 amino acids. Trimming stripped 6 bases from V and 2 bases from J, with 11 bases between. The CDR3 loop reads CASSPWTTYEQYF. CDR3 bases: TGTGCCAGCAGTCCGTGGACTACCTACGAGCAGTACTTC.

The gene calls are TRBV6-1 and TRBJ1-6; 7 bases agree with TRBD1. Germline lookup yields CDR1 MNHNS and CDR2 SASEGT. The CDR3 is 15 amino acids. The J segment lost 7 bases and the V segment lost 6 bases, leaving 9 bases of the junction unmatched. CDR3 region: CASRPPGQHNSPLHF. The CDR3 DNA sequence: TGTGCCAGCAGGCCCCCGGGACAGCACAATTCACCCCTCCACTTT.

The chain links TRBV20-1 to TRBJ2-7, with TRBD2 as a possible D gene (5 bases). The CDR3 has 12 amino acids. Germline lookup yields CDR1 DFQATT and CDR2 SNEGSKA (reference sequence). The V gene lost 6 bases and the J gene lost 2 bases, with 11 bases spanning the gap. Here the CDR3 reads CSARTLTYEQYF. The CDR3 DNA sequence: TGCAGTGCAAGGACTCTCACCTACGAGCAGTACTTC.

This clonotype turned up a few times. The V and J genes are TRBV7-9 and TRBJ2-1, with 10 nucleotides matching TRBD1. The V and J ends lost 2 bases and 6 bases, in that order; junction bases with no gene match: 4. Germline assignment: CDR1 SEHNR and CDR2 FQNEAQ (reference sequence). CDR3 size: 15 residues. CDR3 region: CASSLTWDRGNEQFF. The CDR3 bases are TGTGCCAGCAGCTTAACCTGGGACAGGGGCAATGAGCAGTTCTTC. Complete variable domain (other parts from reference TRBV7-9 and TRBJ2-1): DTGVSQNPRHKITKRGQNVTFRCDPISEHNRLYWYRQTLGQGPEFLTYFQNEAQLEKSRLLSDRFSAERPKGSFSTLEIQRTEQGDSAMYLCASSLTWDRGNEQFFGPGTRLTVL.

J is TRBJ1-2 and V is TRBV12-3 or TRBV12-4; D possibly corresponds to TRBD1 (5 bases). V gave up 1 base and J gave up 8 bases, with 11 bases separating them. The CDR3 runs 13 residues. CDR3 amino acids: CASSLGGSLGYTF. The CDR3 DNA reads TGTGCCAGCAGTTTAGGGGGGTCGCTAGGCTACACCTTC.

The V call is TRBV7-9, the J call TRBJ2-2; 10 positions agree with TRBD1. This CDR3 contains 16 residues. Germline values: CDR1 SEHNR, CDR2 FQNEAQ (reference sequence). Trimming removed 5 bases from V and 7 bases from J; junction bases left unmatched: 10. The CDR3 loop is CASSTGQGGYDGELFF. CDR3 in DNA: TGTGCCAGCAGCACTGGACAGGGGGGGTACGACGGGGAGCTGTTTTTT.

This clonotype was seen ten or more times. The chain uses TRBV10-3 and TRBJ2-1; D gene uncertain. This CDR3 contains 13 residues. Germline values: CDR1 ENHRY, CDR2 SYGVKD. V gave up 6 bases and J gave up 2 bases, with 8 bases separating them. The CDR3 protein is CAIRDGTYNEQFF. The CDR3 DNA follows: TGTGCCATCAGGGACGGAACCTACAATGAGCAGTTCTTC.

This rearrangement joins TRBV5-1 to TRBJ2-2, with 9 bases fitting TRBD2. This CDR3 has 17 amino acids. In germline, CDR1 is SGHRS, CDR2 YFSETQ. V shed 4 bases, J shed 2 bases, and the junction held 9 bases outside the gene matches. The CDR3 region is CASSPHRREGNTGELFF. Written as DNA, the CDR3 is TGCGCCAGCAGCCCGCATCGGCGGGAGGGAAACACCGGGGAGCTGTTTTTT. Combining the CDR3 with reference TRBV5-1 and TRBJ2-2 gives the whole variable domain KAGVTQTPRYLIKTRGQQVTLSCSPISGHRSVSWYQQTPGQGLQFLFEYFSETQRNKGNFPGRFSGRQFSNSRSEMNVSTLELGDSALYLCASSPHRREGNTGELFFGEGSRLTVL.

There are a few counts of this clonotype. The junction does not match germline at one end; this may be a read error. This chain uses TRBV5-5 with TRBJ2-7, with 8 bases matching TRBD1. The CDR3 is 16 residues long. The germline CDR1 and CDR2 sequences are SGHKS and YYEKEE (reference sequence). CDR3 amino acids: CASSLAATGGSYEQYF. DNA of the CDR3: TGTGCCAGCAGTTTGGCCGCAACAGGGGGATCCTACGAGCAGTACTTC. Based on the CDR3 plus reference TRBV5-5 and TRBJ2-7, the full variable domain is DAGVTQSPTHLIKTRGQQVTLRCSPISGHKSVSWYQQVLGQGPQFIFQYYEKEERGRGNFPDRFSARQFPNYSSELNVNALLLGDSALYLCASSLAATGGSYEQYFGPGTRLTVT.

In its sample, this clonotype was seen a few times. The chain links TRBV5-1 to TRBJ2-1; 9 bases are shared with TRBD2. Germline CDR1 reads SGHRS; CDR2 reads YFSETQ. The CDR3 length is 16 residues. V shed 0 bases, J shed 6 bases, and the junction held 7 bases outside the gene matches. The CDR3 sequence is CASSLGGGRAPNEQFF. CDR3 DNA: TGCGCCAGCAGCTTGGGAGGCGGGAGGGCCCCCAATGAGCAGTTCTTC.

The gene calls are TRBV3-1 and TRBJ1-1, with no clear D. In germline, CDR1 is LGHDT, CDR2 YNNKEL (reference sequence). The CDR3 extends over 13 amino acids. Trimming stripped 1 base from V and 11 bases from J, with 14 bases between. The CDR3 loop is CASSQGEAERAFF. CDR3 DNA sequence: TGTGCCAGCAGCCAAGGGGAGGCAGAACGGGCTTTCTTT. The entire variable domain, with the rest obtained from reference TRBV3-1 and TRBJ1-1, is as follows: DTAVSQTPKYLVTQMGNDKSIKCEQNLGHDTMYWYKQDSKKFLKIMFSYNNKELIINETVPNRFSPKSPDKAHLNLHINSLELGDSAVYFCASSQGEAERAFFGQGTRLTVV.

The chain uses TRBV3-1 and TRBJ2-3, with D perhaps being TRBD1 or TRBD2 (5 bases each). CDR3 size: 14 residues. V was cut by 7 bases and J by 2 bases, with 13 bases left in between. Germline V lookup: CDR1 LGHDT, CDR2 YNNKEL (reference sequence). The CDR3 DNA reads as TGTGCCAGCACCCCCACTGGGACCACAGATACGCAGTATTTT. It yields the protein CASTPTGTTDTQYF.

The gene calls are TRBV15 and TRBJ2-7; TRBD2 matches 7 bases. V was clipped by 6 bases and J by 0 bases; unmatched bases: 5. CDR1 is LNHNV and CDR2 is YYDKDF in the germline V gene (reference sequence). The CDR3 has 14 residues. This CDR3 reads CATSRGRVSYEQYF. In nucleotides, the CDR3 is TGTGCCACCAGTCGCGGGAGAGTCTCCTACGAGCAGTACTTC.

This chain uses TRBV12-3 or TRBV12-4 with TRBJ1-1; D unresolved. The V end lost 3 bases, the J end lost 4 bases, and 12 bases lay between the germline ends. The CDR3 spans 14 residues. In DNA, the CDR3 is TGTGCCAGCAGTTTCATCGAAGGCGGCACTGAAGCTTTCTTT. Encoded protein: CASSFIEGGTEAFF.

This clonotype was recorded only once. This chain connects TRBV5-4 to TRBJ2-1; D might be TRBD2 (6 bases). This CDR3 spans 15 amino acids. The ends were cut back, 3 bases at V and 4 bases at J, with 14 bases in the middle. Germline V gives CDR1 SGHNT, CDR2 YYREEE (reference sequence). CDR3 sequence: CASSSTAGTYNEQFF. In DNA form, the CDR3 reads TGTGCCAGCAGCTCGACGGCGGGGACTTACAATGAGCAGTTCTTC. The full variable domain, completed using reference TRBV5-4 and TRBJ2-1, is ETGVTQSPTHLIKTRGQQVTLRCSSQSGHNTVSWYQQALGQGPQFIFQYYREEENGRGNFPPRFSGLQFPNYSSELNVNALELDDSALYLCASSSTAGTYNEQFFGPGTRLTVL.

The rearrangement joins TRBV20-1 to TRBJ2-7, with no clear D. Germline V gene data show CDR1 as DFQATT and CDR2 as SNEGSKA (reference sequence). V shed 0 bases and J shed 0 bases, with 9 bases lying between them. This CDR3 is 14 amino acids long. The chain's CDR3 is CSARDGPPSYEQYF. CDR3 in DNA: TGCAGTGCTAGAGATGGGCCACCCTCCTACGAGCAGTACTTC.

This clonotype turned up a few times. The chain carries TRBV20-1 and TRBJ2-7; 7 nucleotides line up with TRBD2. V was pared by 5 bases and J by 1 base, with 8 bases of the junction left unmatched. Germline CDR1 reads DFQATT; CDR2 reads SNEGSKA (reference sequence). This CDR3 contains 14 residues. The CDR3 coding sequence is TGCAGTGCTCTAGGACTAGATGAATCCTACGAGCAGTACTTC. This gives the protein CSALGLDESYEQYF.

This clonotype came up many times. The chain employs TRBV12-3 or TRBV12-4 and TRBJ1-2; no reliable D call. This CDR3 spans 13 amino acids. Trimming cost V 3 bases and J 5 bases, with 10 bases left between them. The CDR3 region has the DNA TGTGCCAGCAGTTTTGGGAAGAGTTATGGCTACACCTTC. It is translated as CASSFGKSYGYTF.

This rearrangement joins TRBV19 to TRBJ1-1; D is ambiguous. Trimming removed 5 bases at V and 0 bases at J, with 10 bases between. This CDR3 has 14 amino acids. The germline CDR1 and CDR2 sequences are LNHDA and SQIVND (reference sequence). Written as DNA, the CDR3 is TGTGCCAGTAGTTGGGAAGAAATGAACACTGAAGCTTTCTTT. This gives the protein CASSWEEMNTEAFF.

In the case of this clonotype: A junction end diverges from the germline sequence, so it may reflect a read error. This chain joins TRBV7-9 and TRBJ2-3; the D is unclear. The CDR3 spans 13 residues. The germline gives CDR1 SEHNR, CDR2 FQNEAQ (reference sequence). CDR3 sequence (DNA): TGTGCCAGCAGCCCACTCAGCAGAGATACGCAGTATTTT. Translated, it gives CASSPLSRDTQYF.

The V and J genes are TRBV4-2 and TRBJ2-7, with TRBD2 matching 9 bases. The J segment lost 4 bases and the V segment lost 1 base, leaving 5 bases of the junction unmatched. The CDR3 spans 15 residues. Germline V gives CDR1 LGHNA, CDR2 YNFKEQ. The CDR3 loop reads CASSQVGSGGYEQYF. For the CDR3, the DNA is TGTGCCAGCAGCCAAGTCGGTAGCGGGGGATACGAGCAGTACTTC.

This clonotype has more than one count but fewer than ten. The genes are TRBV20-1 and TRBJ1-6; 8 nucleotides agree with TRBD1. This CDR3 comprises 14 residues. Unmatched junction bases numbered 5, after V lost 3 bases and J lost 7 bases. Germline V gives CDR1 DFQATT, CDR2 SNEGSKA (reference sequence). The DNA of the CDR3 is TGCAGTGCTAGTCTGGACAGGGTAAATTCACCCCTCCACTTT. Amino acid sequence: CSASLDRVNSPLHF.

The chain recombines TRBV6-2 or TRBV6-3 with TRBJ2-5; D may be TRBD1 or TRBD2 (7 bases each). In germline, CDR1 is MNHEY, CDR2 SVGEGT. V was shortened by 4 bases and J by 5 bases, with 14 bases between the two germline ends. The CDR3 loop spans 14 amino acids. As DNA, the CDR3 is TGTGCCAGCAGTTGGGCAGGGGGGGCGGAGACCCAGTACTTC. Protein: CASSWAGGAETQYF.

The rearrangement joins TRBV10-2 to TRBJ2-7; D is uncertain. V lost 6 bases to trimming and J lost 2 bases, with 17 bases between them. There are 15 residues in the CDR3. The V gene's germline CDR1 is WSHSY and CDR2 SAAADI. The DNA for the CDR3 is TGCGCCAGCAGCCAGTGGGGTGACCTAACCTACGAGCAGTACTTC. Translation: CASSQWGDLTYEQYF.

V usage is TRBV11-3 and J usage is TRBJ2-1; TRBD2 agrees at 9 bases. Germline loops: CDR1 SGHNT, CDR2 YENEEA. The CDR3 runs 13 residues. V shed 1 base and J 8 bases; nucleotides not matched to a gene: 0. As DNA, the CDR3 is TGTGCCAGCAGCTTAGTAGCGGGAGATGAGCAGTTCTTC. Translated: CASSLVAGDEQFF.

This clonotype was observed a few times. The rearrangement uses TRBV27 and TRBJ2-1; TRBD2 matches at 8 bases. The junction had 9 bases not matched to a gene; V was cut back by 3 bases and J by 5 bases. Germline V CDR1 and CDR2: MNHEY, SMNVEV (reference sequence). The CDR3 covers 16 residues. The CDR3: CASSLRWRGANNEQFF. The CDR3 DNA sequence: TGTGCCAGCAGTTTGCGTTGGCGGGGGGCGAACAATGAGCAGTTCTTC.

This clonotype has at least ten counts. J is TRBJ1-2 and V is TRBV5-1; D not certain. The CDR3 covers 14 residues. The germline V gene has CDR1 SGHRS and CDR2 YFSETQ. V shed 3 bases and J shed 6 bases, with 15 bases lying between them. Here the CDR3 reads CASSSGSSKDGYTF. CDR3 DNA sequence: TGCGCCAGCAGCTCGGGGTCCTCAAAGGATGGCTACACCTTC.